The 26 T cell receptor beta chains in this list originate from one sample, sequenced in a study of OX40 agonist ivuxolimab in advanced cancers. Libraries were prepared by immunoSEQ multiplex PCR; TCRdb keeps only in-frame clonotypes and omits some of them. The table lists roughly 56,000 clones, around 88% of them singletons, with approximately 0.61% in the top ten. This sample comprised CD4+ or CD8+ T cells sorted from blood, obtained in a trial of the OX40 agonist ivuxolimab. These receptors all stem from an adult with an advanced solid tumor such as melanoma, head and neck, liver or kidney cancer.

V usage is TRBV6-5 and J usage is TRBJ2-1; TRBD2 agrees at 12 bases. With V trimmed by 9 bases and J by 3 bases, 6 bases remained unmatched. Germline V CDR1 and CDR2: MNHEY, SVGAGI. There are 15 residues in the CDR3. CDR3 nucleotides: TGTGCCAGTACCCTGACTAGCGGGAGCTACAATGAGCAGTTCTTC. This codes for CASTLTSGSYNEQFF.

This clone was picked up one time. The gene calls are TRBV30 and TRBJ2-7; D unresolved. The CDR3 spans 12 residues. Trimming took off 3 bases at V and 7 bases at J, with 13 bases between the two ends. Germline V lookup: CDR1 GTSNPN, CDR2 SVGIG (reference sequence). The CDR3 region has the DNA TGTGCCTGGAGGGATGGGTGGGGTGAGCAGTACTTC. Amino acids: CAWRDGWGEQYF.

The J gene is TRBJ1-6, the V gene TRBV30, with D hard to call. The germline V gene has CDR1 GTSNPN and CDR2 SVGIG (reference sequence). Deletions cut 4 bases from V and 7 bases from J, with 11 bases between. This CDR3 comprises 13 residues. CDR3 nucleotides: TGTGCCTGGAACCCTGCGGGGAATTCACCCCTCCACTTT. Its translation: CAWNPAGNSPLHF.

This clone was seen only a few times. The chain employs TRBV4-1 and TRBJ2-3; D might be TRBD2 (6 bases). CDR3 size: 15 residues. Germline lookup yields CDR1 MGHRA and CDR2 YSYEKL. Trimming took off 1 base at V and 3 bases at J, with 11 bases between the two ends. CDR3 DNA: TGCGCCAGCAGCCAAGTGGGAGCGGGTACAGATACGCAGTATTTT. Encoded protein: CASSQVGAGTDTQYF.

The table lists this clone with a count of one. The V and J genes are TRBV18 and TRBJ1-1; D not certain. The CDR3 length is 13 residues. Trimming removed 5 bases at V and 2 bases at J, with 9 bases between. Germline-derived CDR1 and CDR2 are KGHSH and LQKENI. The CDR3 DNA reads as TGTGCCAGCTCATCGATCTCCAACACTGAAGCTTTCTTT. Its translation is CASSSISNTEAFF.

The gene calls are TRBV5-8 and TRBJ1-2, with D uncertain. The CDR3 length is 15 residues. Germline loops: CDR1 SGHTS, CDR2 YDEGEE. Trimming left V 0 bases short and J 4 bases short, with 13 bases between. This CDR3 is CASSLELGSTYGYTF. Here the CDR3 DNA reads TGTGCCAGCAGCTTGGAACTTGGGAGCACCTATGGCTACACCTTC.

This chain links TRBV11-3 with TRBJ2-1; D might be TRBD2 (5 bases). Germline lookup yields CDR1 SGHNT and CDR2 YENEEA. The V end was cut by 4 bases, the J end by 9 bases, with 13 bases between. This CDR3 region has 13 residues. Here the CDR3 reads CASSSGPRGEQFF. DNA of the CDR3: TGTGCCAGCAGCTCAGGACCTCGGGGTGAGCAGTTCTTC.

The chain uses TRBV6-1 and TRBJ1-2; D is ambiguous. V was pared by 1 base and J by 5 bases, with 5 bases between. The CDR3 totals 12 residues. Germline V gene lookup returns CDR1 MNHNS and CDR2 SASEGT. DNA of the CDR3: TGTGCCAGCAGTGAAGGCAGGTATGGCTACACCTTC. It encodes CASSEGRYGYTF.

This clone was detected only once. This rearrangement joins TRBV19 to TRBJ2-5; 9 bases line up with TRBD2. Germline V gene sequence: CDR1 LNHDA, CDR2 SQIVND (reference sequence). CDR3 length: 15 residues. V was pared by 3 bases and J by 3 bases, with 5 bases of the junction left unmatched. The CDR3 protein is CASSMRGRVKETQYF. The DNA for the CDR3 is TGTGCCAGTAGTATGCGCGGGAGGGTAAAAGAGACCCAGTACTTC.

The CDR3 bases are TGCGCCAGCAGCCCCCGGGACACGTTATACGAGCAGTACTTC. It yields the protein CASSPRDTLYEQYF. V and J are TRBV5-1 and TRBJ2-7; weak D call: TRBD1 (6 bases). From germline, CDR1 is SGHRS and CDR2 YFSETQ. The V end was cut by 4 bases, the J end by 4 bases, with 15 bases between. The CDR3 is 14 residues long.

The chain joins TRBV15 to TRBJ2-7; maybe TRBD2 (6 bases). V shed 3 bases and J shed 6 bases, with 18 bases lying between them. Germline CDR1 reads LNHNV; CDR2 reads YYDKDF (reference sequence). The CDR3 runs to 15 residues. CDR3 nucleotides: TGTGCCACCAGCAGGGGTGGGGGGAGCGGAGTCGAGCAGTACTTC. The encoded protein is CATSRGGGSGVEQYF.

V and J are TRBV7-8 and TRBJ2-1, with 7 positions matching TRBD2. This CDR3 has 14 amino acids. Trimming removed 2 bases from V and 9 bases from J; junction bases left unmatched: 7. Germline CDR1 reads SGHVS; CDR2 reads FQNEAQ. CDR3 region: CASSLLLAKSEQFF. DNA for the CDR3: TGTGCCAGCAGCTTATTACTAGCGAAGAGTGAGCAGTTCTTC.

The V call is TRBV13, the J call TRBJ2-5, with D tentatively TRBD1 or TRBD2 (5 bases each). Germline loops: CDR1 PRHDT, CDR2 FYEKMQ (reference sequence). CDR3 length: 14 residues. The V gene lost 5 bases and the J gene lost 0 bases, with 10 bases spanning the gap. CDR3 region: CASSRRDHQETQYF. The CDR3 DNA is TGTGCCAGCAGCCGCCGGGACCACCAAGAGACCCAGTACTTC. Variable domain in full (rest from reference TRBV13 and TRBJ2-5): AAGVIQSPRHLIKEKRETATLKCYPIPRHDTVYWYQQGPGQDPQFLISFYEKMQSDKGSIPDRFSAQQFSDYHSELNMSSLELGDSALYFCASSRRDHQETQYFGPGTRLLVL.

This clone has only a few counts. CDR3 loop: CASRGQGENTEAFF. For the CDR3, the DNA is TGTGCCAGTAGAGGACAGGGCGAGAACACTGAAGCTTTCTTT. The chain is built from TRBV19 and TRBJ1-1; 8 nucleotides match TRBD1. Germline loops: CDR1 LNHDA, CDR2 SQIVND (reference sequence). This CDR3 spans 14 amino acids. V dropped 6 bases and J dropped 1; count of bases not matched to a gene: 4.

This chain joins TRBV19 and TRBJ2-7; 9 bases match TRBD1. V lost 3 bases to trimming and J lost 5 bases; unmatched junction nucleotides: 8. Germline CDR1 is LNHDA and CDR2 is SQIVND (reference sequence). The CDR3 is made up of 15 amino acids. The CDR3 coding sequence is TGTGCCAGTAGTATCAGCCGGGACAGGGCCAACGAGCAGTACTTC. Encoded protein: CASSISRDRANEQYF.

About this clone itself: One end of the junction is discordant with germline, which a read error may explain. The V call is TRBV28, the J call TRBJ2-1; D remains unclear. This CDR3 has 12 residues. Germline lookup yields CDR1 MDHEN and CDR2 SYDVKM. The CDR3 DNA sequence: TGTGCCAGCAATTTAAGTGGAAATGAGCAGTTCTTC. This gives the protein CASNLSGNEQFF.

The genes are TRBV6-1 and TRBJ1-2, with TRBD1 as a possible D gene (5 bases). This CDR3 is built from 15 residues. Trimming pared 1 base from V and 4 bases from J, leaving 13 bases between. Looked up from germline, CDR1 is MNHNS and CDR2 is SASEGT. The CDR3 here is CASSEEVWGGYGYTF. The CDR3 bases are TGTGCCAGCAGTGAAGAAGTTTGGGGGGGCTATGGCTACACCTTC.

The chain links TRBV7-8 to TRBJ1-5, with 10 bases lining up with TRBD1. Germline V gene lookup returns CDR1 SGHVS and CDR2 FQNEAQ. The V gene end was trimmed by 5 bases and the J gene end by 7 bases; junction bases not matched to a gene: 8. The CDR3 has 15 residues. CDR3 nucleotides: TGTGCCAGCAGCCCAAGGACAGGGGGGTACCAGCCCCAGCATTTT. It specifies CASSPRTGGYQPQHF.

This sequence joins TRBV30 and TRBJ2-7, with a possible D match to TRBD2 (6 bases). CDR3 length: 13 residues. Trimming took 1 base from V and 1 from J, leaving 8 bases between them. Germline lookup yields CDR1 GTSNPN and CDR2 SVGIG (reference sequence). The CDR3 reads CAWSGAGSYEQYF. The CDR3 DNA is TGTGCCTGGAGTGGGGCGGGGTCCTACGAGCAGTACTTC.

CDR3: CASSWTSGGNEQFF. The CDR3 DNA reads TGTGCCAGTAGCTGGACTAGCGGGGGGAATGAGCAGTTCTTC. V usage is TRBV2 and J usage is TRBJ2-1; 14 bases are shared with TRBD2. The CDR3 spans 14 residues. V shed 9 bases, J shed 7 bases, and the junction held 5 bases outside the gene matches. The germline V gene has CDR1 SNHLY and CDR2 FYNNEI.

The chain has TRBV5-8 and TRBJ2-5; D ambiguous. CDR3 length: 13 residues. Germline V lookup: CDR1 SGHTS, CDR2 YDEGEE. V gave up 0 bases and J gave up 5 bases, with 8 bases separating them. CDR3 sequence: CASSLAGRETQYF. The CDR3, as DNA: TGTGCCAGCAGCTTGGCCGGGCGGGAGACCCAGTACTTC.

In DNA, the CDR3 is TGTGCCATCAGTGAGTCAGACAGAACACGCGGCTACACCTTC. Translating it yields CAISESDRTRGYTF. The genes are TRBV10-3 and TRBJ1-2; weak D call: TRBD1 (5 bases). This CDR3 region has 14 residues. The germline V and J ends were trimmed by 0 bases and 8 bases, with 13 bases remaining between them. Germline V gene sequence: CDR1 ENHRY, CDR2 SYGVKD.

The rearrangement uses TRBV5-1 and TRBJ2-4, with 7 bases fitting TRBD1. V shed 4 bases and J 7 bases; nucleotides not matched to a gene: 2. Germline CDR1 and CDR2: SGHRS and YFSETQ. CDR3 size: 12 residues. CDR3: CASSQDRNIQYF. The CDR3 DNA follows: TGCGCCAGCAGCCAGGACAGGAACATTCAGTACTTC.

This chain uses TRBV5-1 with TRBJ2-5; weak D call: TRBD1 (6 bases). The V end lost 1 base, the J end lost 2 bases, and 12 bases lay between the germline ends. Germline CDR1 and CDR2: SGHRS and YFSETQ. The CDR3 is 15 residues long. The CDR3 DNA sequence: TGCGCCAGCAGCTTGTGGGCAGGGGAGCAAGAGACCCAGTACTTC. Translation: CASSLWAGEQETQYF. The full variable domain, with the rest looked up from reference TRBV5-1 and TRBJ2-5, is KAGVTQTPRYLIKTRGQQVTLSCSPISGHRSVSWYQQTPGQGLQFLFEYFSETQRNKGNFPGRFSGRQFSNSRSEMNVSTLELGDSALYLCASSLWAGEQETQYFGPGTRLLVL.

This sequence joins TRBV27 and TRBJ2-4, with 7 bases matching TRBD1. The germline V gene has CDR1 MNHEY and CDR2 SMNVEV (reference sequence). The V gene end was trimmed by 3 bases and the J gene end by 15 bases; junction bases not matched to a gene: 14. CDR3 length equals 14 residues. The CDR3 region is CASSLVPLTGLGYF. The CDR3 DNA is TGTGCCAGCAGTTTGGTACCGCTGACAGGGTTGGGGTACTTC.

This rearrangement joins TRBV30 to TRBJ1-1; the D gene is possibly TRBD1 (5 bases). This CDR3 is 13 amino acids long. V was trimmed by 3 bases and J by 10 bases, leaving 18 bases between them. Looked up from germline, CDR1 is GTSNPN and CDR2 is SVGIG (reference sequence). CDR3 nucleotide sequence: TGTGCCTGGAGCAGTAAAAAGGTGGGGGGAGCTTTCTTT. It translates to CAWSSKKVGGAFF.